A selection of T cell receptor beta chains follows, all from one sample in a study of blood T cell repertoires in COVID-19. The repertoire was sequenced with immunoSEQ multiplex PCR; TCRdb's copy has only in-frame clones and lacks some. The repertoire holds some 57,000 clones, with about nine tenths as singletons. The sequenced material came from peripheral blood. These receptors were collected from a man aged 50 to 59 with active COVID-19. The CDR3 runs from the conserved cysteine through the conserved F or W. D genes are given only for firm matches. Only some rows state a clone size, as once, few, many or a class for expanded clones.

V gene: TRBV3-1/TRBV3-2
D gene: .
J gene: TRBJ1-2
clone size: .
CDR3 DNA: TGTGCCAGCAGCCAATTTCGCGTCGGCTACACCTTC
CDR3 protein: CASSQFRVGYTF

V gene: TRBV7-6
D gene: TRBD2
J gene: TRBJ2-7
clone size: .
CDR3 DNA: TGTGCCAGCAGCCAAACTAGCGGGAGCCACGAGCAGTACTTC
CDR3 protein: CASSQTSGSHEQYF

V gene: TRBV7-8
D gene: .
J gene: TRBJ1-1
clone size: .
CDR3 DNA: TGTGCCAGCAGCGCCAAGGACAGAGCCGCAAACACTGAAGCTTTCTTT
CDR3 protein: CASSAKDRAANTEAFF

V gene: TRBV12-3/TRBV12-4
D gene: TRBD2
J gene: TRBJ2-4
clone size: .
CDR3 DNA: TGTGCCAGCGGGAGAGCGGGAGCCCGGTCGACGTACTTC
CDR3 protein: CASGRAGARSTYF

V gene: TRBV5-1
D gene: TRBD1
J gene: TRBJ2-6
clone size: .
CDR3 DNA: TGCGCCAGCAGCTTAACTACAGGGGCCAGCTCTGGGGCCAACGTCCTGACTTTC
CDR3 protein: CASSLTTGASSGANVLTF

V gene: TRBV9
D gene: .
J gene: TRBJ1-1
clone size: .
CDR3 DNA: TGTGCCAGCAGCGTAGGTTCAGGCATGAACACTGAAGCTTTCTTT
CDR3 protein: CASSVGSGMNTEAFF

V gene: TRBV7-2
D gene: TRBD2
J gene: TRBJ2-7
clone size: .
CDR3 DNA: TGTGCCAGCAGCTTAGTACTAGCGGGGAATCCCTACGAGCAGTACTTC
CDR3 protein: CASSLVLAGNPYEQYF

V gene: TRBV28
D gene: TRBD2
J gene: TRBJ2-5
clone size: .
CDR3 DNA: TGTGCCAGCAGCCGACCTAGCGGGGGGGTTGAAGAGACCCAGTACTTC
CDR3 protein: CASSRPSGGVEETQYF

V gene: TRBV30
D gene: .
J gene: TRBJ2-2
clone size: .
CDR3 DNA: TGTGCCTGGAGTGTACAACAGAAGAACACCGGGGAGCTGTTTTTT
CDR3 protein: CAWSVQQKNTGELFF

V gene: TRBV3-1/TRBV3-2
D gene: .
J gene: TRBJ2-3
clone size: .
CDR3 DNA: TGTGCCAGCAGCCAAGGCGCGGGGGCGGGGACAGATACGCAGTATTTT
CDR3 protein: CASSQGAGAGTDTQYF

V gene: TRBV19
D gene: .
J gene: TRBJ2-7
clone size: .
CDR3 DNA: TGTGCCAGTAGCACACTCCCTAGCGGCCAGGGGTACGAGCAGTACTTC
CDR3 protein: CASSTLPSGQGYEQYF

V gene: TRBV6-5
D gene: TRBD1
J gene: TRBJ2-7
clone size: .
CDR3 DNA: TGTGCCAGCAGCCCCCGGGACAGGGTTTACGAGCAGTACTTC
CDR3 protein: CASSPRDRVYEQYF

V gene: TRBV7-2
D gene: TRBD1
J gene: TRBJ2-7
clone size: few
CDR3 DNA: TGTGCCAGCAGCTCTACAGGGGGCGCGTACGAGCAGTACTTC
CDR3 protein: CASSSTGGAYEQYF

V gene: TRBV7-9
D gene: .
J gene: TRBJ1-1
clone size: .
CDR3 DNA: TGTGCCAGCAGCTTACCGAAGACTGGACCGACGGGGAGTAGCACTGAAGCTTTCTTT
CDR3 protein: CASSLPKTGPTGSSTEAFF

V gene: TRBV30
D gene: .
J gene: TRBJ1-1
clone size: .
CDR3 DNA: TGTGCCGGGTGCCGGGATAACACTGAAGCTTTCTTT
CDR3 protein: CAGCRDNTEAFF

V gene: TRBV18
D gene: TRBD1
J gene: TRBJ2-5
clone size: .
CDR3 DNA: TGTGCCAGCTCACCGACAGGGGTAGACGCAGAGACCCAGTACTTC
CDR3 protein: CASSPTGVDAETQYF

V gene: TRBV5-1
D gene: .
J gene: TRBJ1-1
clone size: .
CDR3 DNA: TGCGCCAGCAGCCGTTACAGTGGGAACACTGAAGCTTTCTTT
CDR3 protein: CASSRYSGNTEAFF

V gene: TRBV5-4
D gene: .
J gene: TRBJ1-1
clone size: .
CDR3 DNA: TGTGCCAGCAGCTTGGGCGGGGCCGGCACTGAAGCTTTCTTT
CDR3 protein: CASSLGGAGTEAFF

V gene: TRBV13
D gene: .
J gene: TRBJ2-7
clone size: .
CDR3 DNA: TGTGCCAGCAGCTTAGGGGCTAGTACCTACGAGCAGTACTTC
CDR3 protein: CASSLGASTYEQYF

V gene: TRBV15
D gene: .
J gene: TRBJ1-4
clone size: .
CDR3 DNA: TGTGCCACCAGCAGAGACACGACTGTTGTTAATGAAAAACTGTTTTTT
CDR3 protein: CATSRDTTVVNEKLFF

V gene: TRBV4-2
D gene: .
J gene: TRBJ2-2
clone size: .
CDR3 DNA: TGTGCCAGCAGCCAAGATGGAGGGAGTGGAACCGGGGAGCTGTTTTTT
CDR3 protein: CASSQDGGSGTGELFF

V gene: TRBV3-1/TRBV3-2
D gene: TRBD1
J gene: TRBJ2-5
clone size: .
CDR3 DNA: TGTGCCAGCAGCCAAGGGGACAGCCCGGGGTGGTACCAAGAGACCCAGTACTTC
CDR3 protein: CASSQGDSPGWYQETQYF

V gene: TRBV10-3
D gene: .
J gene: TRBJ1-1
clone size: .
CDR3 DNA: TGTGCCATCAGTGAGGGGGCGCAAACTGAAGCTTTCTTT
CDR3 protein: CAISEGAQTEAFF

V gene: TRBV27
D gene: TRBD1
J gene: TRBJ1-2
clone size: .
CDR3 DNA: TGTGCCAGCAGACCAACCCAGGGGGCCACTAACTATGGCTACACCTTC
CDR3 protein: CASRPTQGATNYGYTF

V gene: TRBV7-2
D gene: TRBD1
J gene: TRBJ2-2
clone size: .
CDR3 DNA: TGTGCCAGCAGCTTAGCCTTCCGGTCCCGGGACAGCCCTATAGGGGAGCTGTTTTTT
CDR3 protein: CASSLAFRSRDSPIGELFF

V gene: TRBV5-1
D gene: TRBD1
J gene: TRBJ1-1
clone size: .
CDR3 DNA: TGCGCCAGCAGCCAAGGGACAGGGAACACTGAAGCTTTCTTT
CDR3 protein: CASSQGTGNTEAFF

V gene: TRBV5-1
D gene: TRBD1
J gene: TRBJ2-3
clone size: .
CDR3 DNA: TGCGCCAGCAGCGAGGGGGCAAGTGATACGCAGTATTTT
CDR3 protein: CASSEGASDTQYF

V gene: TRBV4-3
D gene: .
J gene: TRBJ1-2
clone size: .
CDR3 DNA: TGCGCCAGCAGCCAAGGGGTGTCGGGTAATAACTATGGCTACACCTTC
CDR3 protein: CASSQGVSGNNYGYTF

V gene: TRBV19
D gene: .
J gene: TRBJ2-5
clone size: .
CDR3 DNA: TGTGCCAGTAGGGCCGTGGCGGGGACGGGGACCCAGTACTTC
CDR3 protein: CASRAVAGTGTQYF

V gene: TRBV14
D gene: TRBD1
J gene: TRBJ1-1
clone size: .
CDR3 DNA: TGTGCCAGCAGACAGGGGCTGAACACTGAAGCTTTCTTT
CDR3 protein: CASRQGLNTEAFF

V gene: TRBV6-1
D gene: TRBD1
J gene: TRBJ2-3
clone size: .
CDR3 DNA: TGTGCCAGCAGTGAACAGGGGGCAGGTTCAGATACGCAGTATTTT
CDR3 protein: CASSEQGAGSDTQYF